This TCR beta chain was identified during a study of T cells after yellow fever vaccination. This clonotype was seen more than once but under ten times. In making TCR cDNA, 5'RACE template switching added a universal primer site and UMIs to it. TCRdb reprocessed the 5' RACE reads via MiXCR and lists one record per CDR3 protein. The sample lists approximately 550,000 distinct CDR3 sequences; approximately 15% were seen once. Per germline, CDR1 KGHDR and CDR2 SFDVKD. The CDR3 is 14 residues long. V lost 4 bases, J lost 7 bases, and 15 bases lay in between. This receptor was identified in a man aged 25-40 years who received the YFV17D yellow fever vaccine. The source material was PBMCs, sampled on the day of the yellow fever booster vaccination. This chain connects TRBV24-1 to TRBJ1-1; D might be TRBD1 (5 bases). The CDR3 region has the DNA TGTGCCACCAGTGAAGCCGGGACGGCCCATGAAGCTTTCTTT. It translates to CATSEAGTAHEAFF.